The 9 T cell receptor beta chains below were found in one sample sequenced in a study of shared T cell receptors in the human thymus. Sequencing used immunoSEQ multiplex PCR; TCRdb keeps in-frame clones, though not all of them. Of hundreds of thousands of clones listed, roughly 90% were seen once; the top ten hold 0.0085% to 0.012%. The same specimen was also included in a second study, on human thymus T cells.

Material: thymocytes. All receptors derive from a boy younger than two with a congenital heart defect.

This clone was counted a single time. The rearrangement joins TRBV29-1 to TRBJ1-1, with D possibly being TRBD1 (6 bases). Germline CDR1 SQVTM, CDR2 ANQGSEA. The length of the CDR3 is 15 residues. The V and J ends lost 4 bases and 5 bases respectively, with 20 bases between them. CDR3 DNA: TGCAGCGTTGGCGCTTCCCCAGGGGAAGGGACTGAAGCTTTCTTT. Translating gives CSVGASPGEGTEAFF.

The gene calls are TRBV7-8 and TRBJ2-5; 8 bases line up with TRBD1. V lost 2 bases to trimming and J lost 1 base; unmatched junction nucleotides: 15. The CDR3 is 19 amino acids. CDR1 is SGHVS and CDR2 is FQNEAQ in the germline V gene. The CDR3 nucleotides are TGTGCCAGCAGCTTATGGGCGGAGGGACAGGACAGGGTCCAAGAGACCCAGTACTTC. This translates into CASSLWAEGQDRVQETQYF.

The rearrangement links TRBV5-8 to TRBJ1-1, with 8 bases fitting TRBD1. The germline V gene encodes CDR1 SGHTS and CDR2 YDEGEE. This CDR3 comprises 13 residues. J gave up 11 bases and V 2 bases, and 8 bases lay outside the gene matches. The CDR3 DNA reads as TGTGCCAGCAGCTTTCCGGGACAGGTGTGGGCTTTCTTT. Translating it yields CASSFPGQVWAFF.

V and J are TRBV2 and TRBJ1-4; 7 bases agree with TRBD1. Germline CDR1 reads SNHLY; CDR2 reads FYNNEI. The V segment lost 4 bases and the J segment 7 bases; nucleotides outside the gene matches: 12. The CDR3 contains 16 residues. The CDR3 region is CASSAGPTGRREKLFF. The CDR3 nucleotides are TGTGCCAGCAGTGCGGGCCCGACAGGGCGGCGTGAAAAACTGTTTTTT. Variable domain in full (rest from reference TRBV2 and TRBJ1-4): EPEVTQTPSHQVTQMGQEVILRCVPISNHLYFYWYRQILGQKVEFLVSFYNNEISEKSEIFDDQFSVERPDGSNFTLKIRSTKLEDSAMYFCASSAGPTGRREKLFFGSGTQLSVL.

This chain connects TRBV4-2 to TRBJ2-1, with 9 bases matching TRBD2. V trimming: 1 base; J trimming: 5 bases; junction bases outside the gene matches: 12. This CDR3 comprises 18 residues. CDR1 is LGHNA, CDR2 YNFKEQ, per germline. Here the CDR3 reads CASSQVKHAASGNNEQFF. The DNA for the CDR3 is TGTGCCAGCAGCCAAGTCAAGCATGCGGCTAGCGGGAACAATGAGCAGTTCTTC.

This chain uses TRBV5-1 with TRBJ2-1, with 10 bases lining up with TRBD2. CDR3 length: 15 residues. Germline CDR1 and CDR2: SGHRS and YFSETQ. V gave up 2 bases and J gave up 6 bases; unmatched junction bases: 5. In DNA, the CDR3 is TGCGCCAGCAGCTTCCCAGGGACTAGCGTCAATGAGCAGTTCTTC. Amino acid sequence: CASSFPGTSVNEQFF. Full variable domain (missing parts from reference TRBV5-1 and TRBJ2-1): KAGVTQTPRYLIKTRGQQVTLSCSPISGHRSVSWYQQTPGQGLQFLFEYFSETQRNKGNFPGRFSGRQFSNSRSEMNVSTLELGDSALYLCASSFPGTSVNEQFFGPGTRLTVL.

V usage is TRBV4-3 and J usage is TRBJ2-3; TRBD2 aligns across 8 bases. Germline V gene sequence: CDR1 LGHNA, CDR2 YSLEER. The V segment lost 1 base and the J segment 6 bases; nucleotides outside the gene matches: 12. This CDR3 comprises 17 residues. The CDR3 nucleotides are TGCGCCAGCAGCCAAGTCCCTAGCGGGCCCCAGGGGGATACGCAGTATTTT. This sequence encodes CASSQVPSGPQGDTQYF.

The chain is built from TRBV6-6 and TRBJ2-1, with a tentative D call TRBD2 (5 bases). This CDR3 has 15 amino acids. With 3 bases removed from V and 5 bases from J, the gap between germline ends came to 14 bases. CDR1 and CDR2 from the germline V gene are MNHNY and SVGAGI (reference sequence). CDR3 sequence reads: CASSYSLADNNEQFF. CDR3 in DNA: TGTGCCAGCAGTTATAGTCTAGCAGATAACAATGAGCAGTTCTTC.

CDR3 residues: CASSFGPRQVGTDTQYF. In DNA, the CDR3 is TGTGCCAGCAGTTTTGGCCCCCGACAGGTCGGCACAGATACGCAGTATTTT. The genes are TRBV28 and TRBJ2-3, with D perhaps matching TRBD1 (6 bases). The CDR3 sequence is 17 residues long. Trimming took off 3 bases at V and 1 base at J, with 17 bases between the two ends. The germline gives CDR1 MDHEN, CDR2 SYDVKM.